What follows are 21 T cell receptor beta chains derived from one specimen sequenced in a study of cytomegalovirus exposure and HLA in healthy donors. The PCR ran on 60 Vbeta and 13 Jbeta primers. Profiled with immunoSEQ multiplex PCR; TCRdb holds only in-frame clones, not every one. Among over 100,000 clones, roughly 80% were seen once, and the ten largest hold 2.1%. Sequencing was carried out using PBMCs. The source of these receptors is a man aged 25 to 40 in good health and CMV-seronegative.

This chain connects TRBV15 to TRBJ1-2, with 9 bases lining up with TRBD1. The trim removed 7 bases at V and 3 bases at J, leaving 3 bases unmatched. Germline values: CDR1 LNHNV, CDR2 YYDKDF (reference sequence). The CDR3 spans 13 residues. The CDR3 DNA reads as TGTGCCACCACGAGGGACAGGGACTATGGCTACACCTTC. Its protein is CATTRDRDYGYTF.

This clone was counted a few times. The CDR3 sequence is CASSSSRGGTDTQYF. As DNA, the CDR3 is TGTGCCAGCAGCTCCTCGCGGGGGGGCACAGATACGCAGTATTTT. The chain uses TRBV6-1 and TRBJ2-3; 8 bases fit TRBD2. V gave up 6 bases and J gave up 1 base; unmatched junction bases: 6. Germline V lookup: CDR1 MNHNS, CDR2 SASEGT. The CDR3 spans 15 residues.

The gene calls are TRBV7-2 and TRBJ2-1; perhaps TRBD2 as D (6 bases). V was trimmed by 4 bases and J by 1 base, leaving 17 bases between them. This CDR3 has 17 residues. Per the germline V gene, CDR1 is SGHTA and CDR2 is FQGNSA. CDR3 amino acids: CASSSFPGLLSYNEQFF. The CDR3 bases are TGTGCCAGCAGCTCCTTTCCGGGACTTTTGTCCTACAATGAGCAGTTCTTC.

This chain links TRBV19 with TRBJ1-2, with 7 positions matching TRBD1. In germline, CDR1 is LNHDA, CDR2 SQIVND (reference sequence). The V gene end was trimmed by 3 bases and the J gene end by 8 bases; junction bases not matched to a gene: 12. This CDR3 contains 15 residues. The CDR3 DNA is TGTGCCAGTAGTATCCTACAGGGGCTTGGTCGGGGCTACACCTTC. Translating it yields CASSILQGLGRGYTF.

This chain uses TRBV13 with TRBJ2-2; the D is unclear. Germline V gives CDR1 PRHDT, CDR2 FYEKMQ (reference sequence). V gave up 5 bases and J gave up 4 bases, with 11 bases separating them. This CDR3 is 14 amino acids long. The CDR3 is CASSRLPRTGELFF. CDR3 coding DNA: TGTGCCAGCAGCAGACTTCCTCGCACCGGGGAGCTGTTTTTT.

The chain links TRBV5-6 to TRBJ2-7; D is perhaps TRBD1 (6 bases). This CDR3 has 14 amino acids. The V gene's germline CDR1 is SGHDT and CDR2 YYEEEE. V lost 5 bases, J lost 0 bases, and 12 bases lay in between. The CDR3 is CASRHWDISYEQYF. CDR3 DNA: TGTGCCAGCAGACACTGGGACATCTCCTACGAGCAGTACTTC.

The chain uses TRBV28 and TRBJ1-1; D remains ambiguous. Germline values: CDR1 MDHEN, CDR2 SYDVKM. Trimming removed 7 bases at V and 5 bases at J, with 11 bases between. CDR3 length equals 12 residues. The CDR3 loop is CASKEGRTEAFF. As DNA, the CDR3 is TGTGCCAGCAAAGAGGGTAGGACTGAAGCTTTCTTT.

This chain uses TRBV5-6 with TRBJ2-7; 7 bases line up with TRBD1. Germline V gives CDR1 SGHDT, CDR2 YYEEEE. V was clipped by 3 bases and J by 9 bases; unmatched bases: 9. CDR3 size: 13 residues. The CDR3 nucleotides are TGTGCCAGCAGCTGGACCTACAGGGGTTGGCAGTACTTC. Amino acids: CASSWTYRGWQYF.

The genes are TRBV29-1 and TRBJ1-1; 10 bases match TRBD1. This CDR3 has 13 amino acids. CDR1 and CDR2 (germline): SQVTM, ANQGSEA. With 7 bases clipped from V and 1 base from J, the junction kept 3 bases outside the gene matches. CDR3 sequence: CSGRTGGNTEAFF. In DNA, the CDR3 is TGCAGCGGCCGGACAGGGGGGAACACTGAAGCTTTCTTT.

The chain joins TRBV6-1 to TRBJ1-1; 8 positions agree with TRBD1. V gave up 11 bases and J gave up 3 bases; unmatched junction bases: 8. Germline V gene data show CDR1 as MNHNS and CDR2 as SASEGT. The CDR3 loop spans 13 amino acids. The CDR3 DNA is TGTGCCGCTCACCTGGACAGGGACACTGAAGCTTTCTTT. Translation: CAAHLDRDTEAFF.

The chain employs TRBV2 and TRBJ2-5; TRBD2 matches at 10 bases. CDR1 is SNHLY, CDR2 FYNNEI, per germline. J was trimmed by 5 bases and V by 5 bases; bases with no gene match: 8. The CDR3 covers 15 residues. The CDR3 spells CASSQLAGTLETQYF. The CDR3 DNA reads TGTGCCAGCAGTCAACTAGCGGGGACGCTGGAGACCCAGTACTTC.

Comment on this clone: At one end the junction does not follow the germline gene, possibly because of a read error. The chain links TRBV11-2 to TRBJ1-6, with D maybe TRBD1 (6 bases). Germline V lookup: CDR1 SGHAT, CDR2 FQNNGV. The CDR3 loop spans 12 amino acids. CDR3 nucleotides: TGTGCCAGCAGTTTCTCGGCCGGACAGCCCGCGTTT. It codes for CASSFSAGQPAF.

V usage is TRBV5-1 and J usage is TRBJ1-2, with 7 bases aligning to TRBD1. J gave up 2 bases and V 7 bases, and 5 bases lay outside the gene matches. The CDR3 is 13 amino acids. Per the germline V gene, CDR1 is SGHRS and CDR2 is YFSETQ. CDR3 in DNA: TGCGCCAGCCGCCGGGACAGAAACTATGGCTACACCTTC. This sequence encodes CASRRDRNYGYTF. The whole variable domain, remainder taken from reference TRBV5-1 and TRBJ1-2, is KAGVTQTPRYLIKTRGQQVTLSCSPISGHRSVSWYQQTPGQGLQFLFEYFSETQRNKGNFPGRFSGRQFSNSRSEMNVSTLELGDSALYLCASRRDRNYGYTFGSGTRLTVV.

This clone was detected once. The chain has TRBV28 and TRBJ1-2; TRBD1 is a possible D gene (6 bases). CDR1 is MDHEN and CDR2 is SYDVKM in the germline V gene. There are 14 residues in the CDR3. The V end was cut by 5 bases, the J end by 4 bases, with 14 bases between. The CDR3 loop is CASSTTGPPYGYTF. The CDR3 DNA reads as TGTGCCAGCAGTACGACAGGTCCTCCCTATGGCTACACCTTC.

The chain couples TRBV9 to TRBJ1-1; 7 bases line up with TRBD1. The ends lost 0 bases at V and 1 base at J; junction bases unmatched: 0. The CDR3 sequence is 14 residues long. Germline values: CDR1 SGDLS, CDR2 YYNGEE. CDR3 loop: CASSVGTGNTEAFF. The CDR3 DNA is TGTGCCAGCAGCGTAGGGACAGGGAACACTGAAGCTTTCTTT.

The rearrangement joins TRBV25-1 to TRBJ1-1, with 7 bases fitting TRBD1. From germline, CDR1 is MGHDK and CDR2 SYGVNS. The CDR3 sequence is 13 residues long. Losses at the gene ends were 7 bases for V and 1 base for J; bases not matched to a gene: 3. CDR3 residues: CASTTGANTEAFF. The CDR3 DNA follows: TGTGCCAGCACAACAGGGGCGAACACTGAAGCTTTCTTT.

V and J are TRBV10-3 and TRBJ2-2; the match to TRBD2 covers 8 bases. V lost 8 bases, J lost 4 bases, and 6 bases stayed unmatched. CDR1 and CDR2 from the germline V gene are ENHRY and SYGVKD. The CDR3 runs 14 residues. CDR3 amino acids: CAIQAGVFTGELFF. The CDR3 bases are TGTGCCATCCAAGCGGGGGTGTTCACCGGGGAGCTGTTTTTT.

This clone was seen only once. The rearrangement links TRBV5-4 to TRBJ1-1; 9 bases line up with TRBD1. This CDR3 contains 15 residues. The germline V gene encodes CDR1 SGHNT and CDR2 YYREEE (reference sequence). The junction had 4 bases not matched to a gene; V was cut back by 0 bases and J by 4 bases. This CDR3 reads CASSLGNRGRTEAFF. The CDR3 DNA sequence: TGTGCCAGCAGCTTGGGGAACAGGGGGCGCACTGAAGCTTTCTTT. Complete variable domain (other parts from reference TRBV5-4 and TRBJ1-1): ETGVTQSPTHLIKTRGQQVTLRCSSQSGHNTVSWYQQALGQGPQFIFQYYREEENGRGNFPPRFSGLQFPNYSSELNVNALELDDSALYLCASSLGNRGRTEAFFGQGTRLTVV.

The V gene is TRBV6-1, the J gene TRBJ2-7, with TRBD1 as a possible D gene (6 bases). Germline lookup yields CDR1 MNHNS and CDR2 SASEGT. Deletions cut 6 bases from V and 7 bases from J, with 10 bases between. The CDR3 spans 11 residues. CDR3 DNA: TGTGCCAGCAGGGGGGCCCGAGAGCAGTACTTC. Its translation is CASRGAREQYF.

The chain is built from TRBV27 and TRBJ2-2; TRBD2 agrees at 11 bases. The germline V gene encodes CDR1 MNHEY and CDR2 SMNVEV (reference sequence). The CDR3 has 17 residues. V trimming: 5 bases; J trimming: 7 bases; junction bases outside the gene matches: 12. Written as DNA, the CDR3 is TGTGCCAGCAGTCTCATTTTAGCGGGGGGGTTTAGCGGGGAGCTGTTTTTT. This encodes CASSLILAGGFSGELFF.

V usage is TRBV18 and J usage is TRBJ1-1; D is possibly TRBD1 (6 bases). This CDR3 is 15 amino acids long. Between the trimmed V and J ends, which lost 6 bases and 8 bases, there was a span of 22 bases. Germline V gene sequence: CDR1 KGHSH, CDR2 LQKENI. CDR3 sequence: CASSLDSGGPYEAFF. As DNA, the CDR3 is TGTGCCAGCTCGCTGGACAGCGGCGGGCCCTACGAAGCTTTCTTT.